This TCR beta chain was sequenced in a study of shared clonotypes between healthy human individuals. Repertoires were generated with immunoSEQ multiplex PCR, while TCRdb's copy carries only in-frame clones and drops some. The repertoire holds some 790,000 clones, with roughly two thirds as singletons. The study drew its donors from healthy HIV-negative adults without recent acute infections or vaccinations. Broader study findings: Memory subsets generally showed lower estimated richness than naive subsets. Represented diversity (both genetic and exposure-history) was limited by the small number of donors.

Remarks on this clone: The antigen remains unidentified.

The specimen sequenced was memory CD4+ T cells sorted from blood. Described subset: CD45RA-negative fraction. This receptor was obtained from a woman aged 25 to 45 in good health.

CDR3 in DNA: TGCGCCAGCAGCTTGGAAGGACAGATCTTTGGGGAGACCCAGTACTTC. It specifies CASSLEGQIFGETQYF. The chain uses TRBV5-1 and TRBJ2-5, with TRBD1 as a possible D gene (6 bases). V was clipped by 0 bases and J by 5 bases, with 17 bases between them. The CDR3 length is 16 residues. Germline loops: CDR1 SGHRS, CDR2 YFSETQ.